This entry is about one TCR beta chain. Source study methods: Using reference gene primer amplification, nucleated cell counts were estimated. Only in-frame clones appear in the TCRdb table, and some are missing; sequencing was by immunoSEQ multiplex PCR. Clone size and the V and J calls come from that table; the DNA yielded D and trimming. The table records over 150,000 clones, around four fifths of them present only once. The data derive from a study of blood T cell repertoires in COVID-19. Study background: Acute-phase and convalescent COVID-19 samples originated in the United States, Italy and Spain. Sample material is recorded as cDNA or gDNA derived from T cells, B-cell-depleted T cells, or PBMCs.

Patients from Seattle were sampled longitudinally, starting during active infection. V lost 6 bases to trimming and J lost 13 bases, with 19 bases between them. The CDR3 spans 13 residues. Germline V gene data show CDR1 as SNHLY and CDR2 as FYNNEI. The chain uses TRBV2 and TRBJ2-1, with D perhaps matching TRBD2 (5 bases). Sequenced material: peripheral blood. This TCR derives from a woman aged 80 or older with COVID-19, enrolled during active disease. This chain's CDR3 is CASSVAASSIQFF. The CDR3, as DNA: TGTGCCAGCAGCGTCGCCGCTAGCAGCATTCAGTTCTTC.